The rows below give T cell receptor beta chains drawn from one sample of a study of shared T cell receptors in the human thymus. Sequencing used immunoSEQ multiplex PCR; TCRdb keeps in-frame clones, though not all of them. Of approximately 490,000 clones in the sample, more than 75% were seen once. These records were also assigned to another study, of human thymus T cells.

Sequenced: thymocytes. Every receptor here comes from a boy in the first two years of life with a congenital heart defect. CDR3s include the opening cysteine and the closing phenylalanine or tryptophan. The D gene is left open where the match is weak. Rows give clone size only sometimes, using once, few, many, or a class for an expanded clone.

V gene	clone size	J gene	D gene	CDR3 DNA	CDR3 protein
TRBV4-3	-	TRBJ1-3	TRBD1	TGCGCCAGCAGCCAAGATTGTACGGGGCAGGGGGCCCCCTCTGGAAACACCATATATTTT	CASSQDCTGQGAPSGNTIYF
TRBV6-4	-	TRBJ2-1	TRBD1	TGTGCCAGCAGTGACTCTGGGGACAGAGACTACAATGAGCAGTTCTTC	CASSDSGDRDYNEQFF
TRBV5-1	-	TRBJ1-2	-	TGCGCCAGCAGCTTGGATACTGGGGCCTATGGCTACACCTTC	CASSLDTGAYGYTF
TRBV28	once	TRBJ2-6	TRBD1	TGTGCCAGCAGTTTTCTACAGGGGGCCCTCTCTGGGGCCAACGTCCTGACTTTC	CASSFLQGALSGANVLTF
TRBV6-1	-	TRBJ2-1	TRBD2	TGTGCCAGCAGCTCTAGCGGGAGTTACAATGAGCAGTTCTTC	CASSSSGSYNEQFF
TRBV11-2	-	TRBJ1-2	TRBD1	TGTGCCAGCAGCTTAGGACAGGGAGTCTATGGCTACACCTTC	CASSLGQGVYGYTF
TRBV29-1	-	TRBJ2-5	-	TGCAGCGCCCTTACTAGAGACGTGACCCAGTACTTC	CSALTRDVTQYF
TRBV7-9	-	TRBJ2-5	TRBD2	TGTGCCAGCACCCGGGAGACTAGCGGGAGGTGGGGCCTCCAAGAGACCCAGTACTTC	CASTRETSGRWGLQETQYF
TRBV18	-	TRBJ2-3	TRBD1	TGTGCCAGCTCACCCCTCTCTCGACAGGGGGTCCCAGATACGCAGTATTTT	CASSPLSRQGVPDTQYF
TRBV7-9	once	TRBJ2-1	TRBD1	TGTGCCAGCAGCTTAGGTACAGGGGACAATGAGCAGTTCTTC	CASSLGTGDNEQFF
TRBV18	-	TRBJ2-7	TRBD1	TGTGCCAGCTCCCGTCGGACAGGGGCCTACGAGCAGTACTTC	CASSRRTGAYEQYF
TRBV10-1	-	TRBJ1-3	-	TGCGCCAGCAGTGGGGGAAACGGACACTTCTCTGGAAACACCATATATTTT	CASSGGNGHFSGNTIYF
TRBV4-2	-	TRBJ1-3	TRBD1	TGTGCCAGCAGCCCGATCGACAGGGTGAGCCTTCCCTCTGGAAACACCATATATTTT	CASSPIDRVSLPSGNTIYF
TRBV6-5	-	TRBJ2-1	TRBD2	TGTGCCAGCAGTCCCCCGGGACTAGTCAATGAGCAGTTCTTC	CASSPPGLVNEQFF
TRBV7-9	once	TRBJ2-3	-	TGTGCCAGCAGCCCCCCTCCCAGGCAGTATTTT	CASSPPPRQYF
TRBV4-3	once	TRBJ2-3	-	TGCGCCAGCAGCCAAGAGCGGGCAGGGGGGCCGCCTACAGATACGCAGTATTTT	CASSQERAGGPPTDTQYF
TRBV5-8	-	TRBJ2-7	-	TGTGCCAGCGGTTTGGGTAATCTCTACGAGCAGTACTTC	CASGLGNLYEQYF
TRBV6-6	-	TRBJ1-2	-	TGTGCCAGCAGTTACTTCGGACAGACTTCAGGCTATGGCTACACCTTC	CASSYFGQTSGYGYTF
TRBV5-6	-	TRBJ1-2	TRBD1	TGTGCCAGCAGCTTGGCCAACAGGGGGCATGGCTACACCTTC	CASSLANRGHGYTF
TRBV4-2	-	TRBJ1-1	-	TGTGCCAGCAGCCAAGATCGGCCACAGCGGCAGAAGATGAACACTGAAGCTTTCTTT	CASSQDRPQRQKMNTEAFF
TRBV30	few	TRBJ2-7	TRBD2	TGTGCCTGGCGGGATGGGACTAGCGTCTACGAGCAGTACTTC	CAWRDGTSVYEQYF
TRBV30	-	TRBJ2-1	-	TGTGCCTGGAGTCCCCAACCGACATTCACCTACAATGAGCAGTTCTTC	CAWSPQPTFTYNEQFF
TRBV4-1	-	TRBJ2-4	-	TGCGCCAGCAGCCACAGTACTAGCAGAGAGGGAAACATTCAGTACTTC	CASSHSTSREGNIQYF
TRBV5-1	-	TRBJ1-2	-	TGCGCCAGCAGCTTGTTTTCCGGGGATTTAAACTATGGCTACACCTTC	CASSLFSGDLNYGYTF
TRBV27	-	TRBJ1-1	-	TGTGCCAGCAGTCCCCTGACAGGAAAAACTGAAGCTTTCTTT	CASSPLTGKTEAFF
TRBV5-1	-	TRBJ2-5	-	TGCGCCAGCAGCTTAGTGGGACAACAAGAGACCCAGTACTTC	CASSLVGQQETQYF
TRBV12-5	-	TRBJ2-6	-	TGTGCTAGTGGTTTGTTCCCAGGCTCCTCTGGGGCCAACGTCCTGACTTTC	CASGLFPGSSGANVLTF
TRBV7-8	-	TRBJ2-2	-	TGTGCCAGCAGCCTTCGCGGAGAGGAGACCGGGGAGCTGTTTTTT	CASSLRGEETGELFF
TRBV1	-	TRBJ1-5	-	TGCACCAGCAGCCCAAGTTCACGGCAGCCCCAGCATTTT	CTSSPSSRQPQHF
TRBV6-1	-	TRBJ1-2	-	TGTGCCAGCAGTCCTAAAGGGGATGAAGATGGCTACACCTTC	CASSPKGDEDGYTF
TRBV28	-	TRBJ1-2	-	TGTGCCAGCAGTTTTCCCCCTGTTAACTATGGCTACACCTTC	CASSFPPVNYGYTF
TRBV6-8	-	TRBJ2-2	-	TGTGCCAGCAGTTACGTGGGTGGGCCGGACACCGGGGAGCTGTTTTTT	CASSYVGGPDTGELFF
TRBV4-1	once	TRBJ1-2	TRBD1	TGCGCCAGCAGCCAATCCGGGACAGACTATGGCTACACCTTC	CASSQSGTDYGYTF